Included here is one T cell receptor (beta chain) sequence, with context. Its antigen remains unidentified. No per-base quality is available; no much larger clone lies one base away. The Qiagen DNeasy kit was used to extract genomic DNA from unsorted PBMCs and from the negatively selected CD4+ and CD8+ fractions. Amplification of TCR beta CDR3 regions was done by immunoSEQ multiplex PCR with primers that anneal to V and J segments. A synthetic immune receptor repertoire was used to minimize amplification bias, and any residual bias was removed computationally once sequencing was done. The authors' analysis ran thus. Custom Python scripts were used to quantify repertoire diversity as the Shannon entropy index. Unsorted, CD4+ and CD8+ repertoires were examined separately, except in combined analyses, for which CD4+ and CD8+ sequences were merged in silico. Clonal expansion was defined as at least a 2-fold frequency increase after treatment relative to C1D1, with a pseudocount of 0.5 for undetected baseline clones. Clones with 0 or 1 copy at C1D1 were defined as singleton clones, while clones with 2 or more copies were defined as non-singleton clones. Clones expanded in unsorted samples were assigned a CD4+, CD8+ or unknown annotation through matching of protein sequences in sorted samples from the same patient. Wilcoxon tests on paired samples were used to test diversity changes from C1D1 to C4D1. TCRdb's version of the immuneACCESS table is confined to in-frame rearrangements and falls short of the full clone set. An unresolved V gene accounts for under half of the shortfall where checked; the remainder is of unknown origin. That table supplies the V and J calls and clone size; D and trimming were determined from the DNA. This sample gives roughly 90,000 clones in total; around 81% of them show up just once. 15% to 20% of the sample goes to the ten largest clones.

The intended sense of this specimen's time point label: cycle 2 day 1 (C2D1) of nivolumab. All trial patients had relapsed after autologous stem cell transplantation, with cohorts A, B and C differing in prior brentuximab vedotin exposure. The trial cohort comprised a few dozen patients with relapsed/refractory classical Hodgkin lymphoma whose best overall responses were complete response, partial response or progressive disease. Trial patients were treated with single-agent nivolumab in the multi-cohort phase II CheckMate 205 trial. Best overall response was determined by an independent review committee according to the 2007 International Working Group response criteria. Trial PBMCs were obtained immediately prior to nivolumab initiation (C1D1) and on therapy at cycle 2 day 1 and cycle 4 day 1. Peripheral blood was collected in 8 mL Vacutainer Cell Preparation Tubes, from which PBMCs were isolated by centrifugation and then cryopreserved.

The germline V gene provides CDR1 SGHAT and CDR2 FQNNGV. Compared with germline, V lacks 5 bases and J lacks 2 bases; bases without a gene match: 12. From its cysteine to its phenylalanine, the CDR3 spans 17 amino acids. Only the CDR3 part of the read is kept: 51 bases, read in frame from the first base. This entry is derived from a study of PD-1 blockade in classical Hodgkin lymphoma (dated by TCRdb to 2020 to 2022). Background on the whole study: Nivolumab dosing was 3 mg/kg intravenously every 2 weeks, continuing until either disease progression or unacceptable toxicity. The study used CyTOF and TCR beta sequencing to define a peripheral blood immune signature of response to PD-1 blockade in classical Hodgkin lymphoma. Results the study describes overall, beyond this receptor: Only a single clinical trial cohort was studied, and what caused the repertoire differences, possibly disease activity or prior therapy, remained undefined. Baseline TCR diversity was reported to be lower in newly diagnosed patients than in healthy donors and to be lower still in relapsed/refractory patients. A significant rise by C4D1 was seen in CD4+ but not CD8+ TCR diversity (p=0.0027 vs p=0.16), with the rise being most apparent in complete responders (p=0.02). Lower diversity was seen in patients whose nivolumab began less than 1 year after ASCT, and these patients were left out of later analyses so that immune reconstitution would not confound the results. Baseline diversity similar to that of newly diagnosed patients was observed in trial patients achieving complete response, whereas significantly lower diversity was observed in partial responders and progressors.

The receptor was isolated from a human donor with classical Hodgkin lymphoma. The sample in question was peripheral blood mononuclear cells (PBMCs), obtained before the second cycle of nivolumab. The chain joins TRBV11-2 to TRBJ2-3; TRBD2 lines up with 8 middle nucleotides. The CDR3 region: CASSPPGGRTTTDTQYF. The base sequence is TGTGCCAGCAGCCCTCCTGGCGGGAGGACCACCACAGATACGCAGTATTTT.